Below are 29 T cell receptor beta chains sequenced from a single sample in a study of shared clonotypes between healthy human individuals (dated by TCRdb to 2018 to 2020). For the CD8 naive samples, CD45RO-negative cells were positively selected for CCR7, yielding a CD45RA+CCR7+ population from which TemRA cells were excluded. Libraries were constructed by the immunoSEQ multiplex PCR assay. TCRdb stores this immuneACCESS table with in-frame sequences only. Part of the clones is absent; in the studies checked, under half of the shortfall reflects unresolved V genes, and no reason is known for the rest. The table for this sample lists some 2,100,000 clones; 93% of them were counted only once. Over 1.5% of the sample lies in the top ten. Specimen: naive CD8+ T cells from PBMCs. Taken with the paper, the label for cell subset or site translates to: CD45RA+CCR7+. The receptors here all came from a man aged 18 to 29 in good health. Some clones in this sample may be carry-over from other donors' samples.

This clone came up once. The chain has TRBV7-9 and TRBJ2-5; 7 bases line up with TRBD2. The CDR3 sequence is 16 residues long. Per the germline V gene, CDR1 is SEHNR and CDR2 is FQNEAQ (reference sequence). The J segment lost 5 bases and the V segment lost 5 bases, leaving 14 bases of the junction unmatched. The CDR3 DNA reads as TGTGCCAGCAGCCCCCGTAGGTGGGAGGGCCAGGAGACCCAGTACTTC. It encodes CASSPRRWEGQETQYF.

The chain has TRBV7-9 and TRBJ2-3; TRBD2 agrees at 8 bases. CDR1 is SEHNR and CDR2 is FQNEAQ in the germline V gene (reference sequence). V lost 6 bases to trimming and J lost 0 bases; unmatched junction nucleotides: 5. The CDR3 sequence is 15 residues long. CDR3 residues: CASSSSGSSTDTQYF. CDR3 sequence (DNA): TGTGCCAGCAGTTCCAGCGGGAGCAGCACAGATACGCAGTATTTT.

This chain connects TRBV7-6 to TRBJ2-7; D perhaps matches TRBD1 (5 bases). The length of the CDR3 is 15 residues. V was pared by 4 bases and J by 2 bases, with 15 bases between. Germline V gives CDR1 SGHVS, CDR2 FNYEAQ. CDR3 residues: CASSSQGMGPYEQYF. CDR3 nucleotides: TGTGCCAGCAGCTCGCAGGGTATGGGCCCCTACGAGCAGTACTTC.

The V gene is TRBV5-5, the J gene TRBJ2-5; 15 nucleotides line up with TRBD2. Trimming at V came to 4 bases and at J to 4 bases, leaving 5 bases not matched to a gene. This CDR3 is built from 16 residues. Germline loops: CDR1 SGHKS, CDR2 YYEKEE (reference sequence). The CDR3 loop reads CASSLGLAGGGETQYF. The DNA of the CDR3 is TGTGCCAGCAGCCTGGGACTAGCGGGAGGTGGAGAGACCCAGTACTTC.

This chain links TRBV7-9 with TRBJ2-1; TRBD2 aligns across 8 bases. The V and J ends lost 1 base and 6 bases, in that order; junction bases with no gene match: 2. From germline, CDR1 is SEHNR and CDR2 FQNEAQ (reference sequence). The CDR3 sequence is 14 residues long. In DNA, the CDR3 is TGTGCCAGCAGCTTAGGGACTAGCCTCAATGAGCAGTTCTTC. It encodes CASSLGTSLNEQFF.

This chain connects TRBV27 to TRBJ2-6, with 7 bases lining up with TRBD1. CDR1 and CDR2 (germline): MNHEY, SMNVEV (reference sequence). V lost 4 bases and J lost 5; bases outside the gene matches: 11. CDR3 length: 17 amino acids. This chain's CDR3 is CASSSLRQGARANVLTF. The CDR3 DNA is TGTGCCAGCAGTTCCCTAAGACAGGGCGCGAGGGCCAACGTCCTGACTTTC.

The chain combines TRBV4-3 with TRBJ1-4, with no clear D. The V gene lost 0 bases and the J gene lost 1 base, with 15 bases spanning the gap. CDR1 is LGHNA, CDR2 YSLEER, per germline. This CDR3 has 18 residues. The CDR3 reads CASSQESPGWLTNEKLFF. As DNA, the CDR3 is TGCGCCAGCAGCCAAGAGTCCCCGGGGTGGCTAACTAATGAAAAACTGTTTTTT.

This rearrangement joins TRBV10-3 to TRBJ2-1; TRBD1 is a possible D gene (5 bases). CDR1 is ENHRY and CDR2 is SYGVKD in the germline V gene. Deletions cut 3 bases from V and 14 bases from J, with 11 bases between. This CDR3 contains 11 residues. The CDR3 bases are TGTGCCATCAGTGAAAATGACAGAAAGTTCTTC. Translating it yields CAISENDRKFF.

This clone was seen a few times. The chain recombines TRBV6-1 with TRBJ2-2, with TRBD1 as a possible D gene (6 bases). The CDR3 consists of 16 residues. V lost 1 base to trimming and J lost 3 bases, with 12 bases between them. The germline V gene encodes CDR1 MNHNS and CDR2 SASEGT. CDR3 sequence: CASSEVQGLYTGELFF. Here the CDR3 DNA reads TGTGCCAGCAGTGAAGTGCAGGGGCTATACACCGGGGAGCTGTTTTTT.

V gene TRBV11-2 combines with J gene TRBJ2-7; D is possibly TRBD1 (6 bases). Germline V gene sequence: CDR1 SGHAT, CDR2 FQNNGV. This CDR3 is 15 amino acids long. V gave up 6 bases and J gave up 3 bases, with 18 bases separating them. CDR3 DNA sequence: TGTGCCAGCAGTTTCAGCGTGGGGGCAGACTACGAGCAGTACTTC. This gives the protein CASSFSVGADYEQYF.

The chain recombines TRBV6-5 with TRBJ2-1; D remains unclear. V was cut by 2 bases and J by 1 base, with 6 bases left in between. The CDR3 is made up of 14 amino acids. The germline gives CDR1 MNHEY, CDR2 SVGAGI. CDR3 DNA: TGTGCCAGCAGTTACACGCCTTCCTACAATGAGCAGTTCTTC. It specifies CASSYTPSYNEQFF.

This rearrangement joins TRBV7-9 to TRBJ2-7, with D perhaps given as TRBD1 or TRBD2 (5 bases each). This CDR3 comprises 13 residues. The V end lost 5 bases, the J end lost 3 bases, and 11 bases lay between the germline ends. Germline V CDR1 and CDR2: SEHNR, FQNEAQ (reference sequence). The CDR3 protein is CASSPRDDYEQYF. CDR3 in DNA: TGTGCCAGCAGCCCCCGGGACGACTACGAGCAGTACTTC.

The chain links TRBV7-8 to TRBJ1-5; D is possibly TRBD1 (5 bases). Per germline, CDR1 SGHVS and CDR2 FQNEAQ. This CDR3 has 15 amino acids. V was trimmed by 2 bases and J by 6 bases, leaving 14 bases between them. DNA for the CDR3: TGTGCCAGCAGCTTATTACAGGTTTTAGGTCAGCCCCAGCATTTT. Protein: CASSLLQVLGQPQHF.

This chain uses TRBV21-1 with TRBJ1-2. TRBV21-1 is assigned pseudogene status. CDR3 length: 17 residues. Here the CDR3 DNA reads TGTGCCAGCAGCCGGCGGAAATTCCCTGGGGGTAACTATGGCTACACCTTC. Protein: CASSRRKFPGGNYGYTF.

CDR3 DNA: TGCGCCAGCAGCTTGGCTACCCTAGCGGGGGGGAATGAGCAGTTCTTC. Translated, it gives CASSLATLAGGNEQFF. The chain has TRBV5-1 and TRBJ2-1; 12 bases match TRBD2. CDR1 is SGHRS, CDR2 YFSETQ, per germline. Trimming at V came to 0 bases and at J to 7 bases, leaving 5 bases not matched to a gene. This CDR3 is built from 16 residues. Using reference TRBV5-1 and TRBJ2-1 for the parts outside the CDR3, the full variable domain is KAGVTQTPRYLIKTRGQQVTLSCSPISGHRSVSWYQQTPGQGLQFLFEYFSETQRNKGNFPGRFSGRQFSNSRSEMNVSTLELGDSALYLCASSLATLAGGNEQFFGPGTRLTVL.

The chain couples TRBV27 to TRBJ1-5; D call uncertain. The germline CDR1 and CDR2 sequences are MNHEY and SMNVEV (reference sequence). V lost 2 bases, J lost 7 bases, and 12 bases lay in between. The CDR3 covers 14 residues. The CDR3 is CASSLTFFGQPQHF. The CDR3 bases are TGTGCCAGCAGTTTAACTTTTTTCGGGCAGCCCCAGCATTTT.

The rearrangement uses TRBV5-8 and TRBJ2-7; 11 bases fit TRBD1. Germline values: CDR1 SGHTS, CDR2 YDEGEE. This CDR3 is built from 16 residues. V lost 0 bases to trimming and J lost 3 bases; unmatched junction nucleotides: 5. The CDR3 loop reads CASSLADRGHRYEQYF. The CDR3 DNA follows: TGTGCCAGCAGCTTGGCGGACAGGGGGCATCGCTACGAGCAGTACTTC.

In this sample, this clone turned up once. The CDR3 loop reads CATHRTSLGEETQYF. CDR3 coding DNA: TGTGCCACTCACAGGACCTCCCTGGGGGAAGAGACCCAGTACTTC. The gene calls are TRBV28 and TRBJ2-5, with D tentatively TRBD1 or TRBD2 (5 bases each). The CDR3 runs 15 residues. V was cut by 10 bases and J by 3 bases, with 21 bases left in between. Germline V CDR1 and CDR2: MDHEN, SYDVKM.

The V call is TRBV4-3, the J call TRBJ2-1; 8 bases fit TRBD2. CDR3 length equals 15 residues. The junction had 6 bases not matched to a gene; V was cut back by 4 bases and J by 4 bases. CDR1 and CDR2 from the germline V gene are LGHNA and YSLEER. CDR3 amino acids: CASSRGVAGYNEQFF. The CDR3 nucleotides read TGCGCCAGCAGCCGCGGGGTAGCGGGGTACAATGAGCAGTTCTTC.

The chain couples TRBV6-1 to TRBJ2-7; D is perhaps TRBD2 (6 bases). The CDR3 spans 14 residues. The V end was cut by 6 bases, the J end by 4 bases, with 16 bases between. Germline CDR1 is MNHNS and CDR2 is SASEGT. The CDR3 loop is CASRSRDLLYEQYF. The CDR3 DNA is TGTGCCAGCAGAAGCCGGGACTTATTGTACGAGCAGTACTTC.

V and J are TRBV6-5 and TRBJ2-5; 11 bases are a match to TRBD2. Germline V lookup: CDR1 MNHEY, CDR2 SVGAGI. The trim removed 1 base at V and 1 base at J, leaving 2 bases unmatched. The CDR3 extends over 16 amino acids. CDR3 nucleotide sequence: TGTGCCAGCAGTTACTGGCTAGCGGGAGGCCAAGAGACCCAGTACTTC. Amino acid sequence: CASSYWLAGGQETQYF.

The chain employs TRBV7-9 and TRBJ1-3, with D unresolved. Trimming shortened V by 5 bases and J by 4 bases, and 15 bases separated the two germline ends. The CDR3 sequence is 15 residues long. Per germline, CDR1 SEHNR and CDR2 FQNEAQ (reference sequence). The CDR3 is CASSPRLGFGNTIYF. The CDR3 region has the DNA TGTGCCAGCAGCCCAAGGTTAGGGTTCGGAAACACCATATATTTT.

The V call is TRBV29-1, the J call TRBJ2-7, with 9 bases aligning to TRBD1. CDR3 size: 11 residues. The trim removed 3 bases at V and 6 bases at J, leaving 0 bases unmatched. Germline loops: CDR1 SQVTM, CDR2 ANQGSEA. CDR3 residues: CSVEDRGEQYF. The CDR3 DNA reads as TGCAGCGTTGAGGACAGGGGCGAGCAGTACTTC.

The gene calls are TRBV6-5 and TRBJ1-2; possible D gene TRBD1, 6 bases. This CDR3 comprises 14 residues. Trimming took 6 bases from V and 3 from J, leaving 14 bases between them. CDR1 is MNHEY and CDR2 is SVGAGI in the germline V gene. CDR3 sequence (DNA): TGTGCCAGCAGCAACAGGGCCACGGACTATGGCTACACCTTC. Translation: CASSNRATDYGYTF.

Comment on this clone: Because the CDR3 is missing its conserved closing phenylalanine or tryptophan, this is likely a read error. The V and J genes are TRBV27 and TRBJ1-5, with no clear D. Deletions cut 3 bases from V and 3 bases from J, with 15 bases between. There are 16 residues in the CDR3. From germline, CDR1 is MNHEY and CDR2 SMNVEV (reference sequence). This chain's CDR3 is CASSLTTASLNQPQHS. In DNA form, the CDR3 reads TGTGCCAGCAGTTTGACCACCGCCAGCCTCAATCAGCCCCAGCATTCT.

The chain carries TRBV7-6 and TRBJ1-1; D is perhaps TRBD1 (5 bases). Germline CDR1 and CDR2: SGHVS and FNYEAQ. The CDR3 totals 12 residues. The ends were cut back, 0 bases at V and 8 bases at J, with 7 bases in the middle. CDR3 nucleotides: TGTGCCAGCAGCTTAGCAGGGGACGAAGCTTTCTTT. Translated: CASSLAGDEAFF.

V and J are TRBV7-9 and TRBJ2-3; D is ambiguous. The germline V gene encodes CDR1 SEHNR and CDR2 FQNEAQ (reference sequence). The V end lost 5 bases, the J end lost 6 bases, and 18 bases lay between the germline ends. This CDR3 has 15 amino acids. CDR3: CASSPADVKWDTQYF. The DNA for the CDR3 is TGTGCCAGCAGCCCGGCGGATGTGAAATGGGATACGCAGTATTTT.

This clone has just a few counts. The CDR3 nucleotides read TGTGCCAGCAGCCTCAAGACACTCCAGACGGACACCGGGGAGCTGTTTTTT. Protein product: CASSLKTLQTDTGELFF. V gene TRBV7-9 combines with J gene TRBJ2-2, with unresolved D. This CDR3 has 17 residues. Germline V gene sequence: CDR1 SEHNR, CDR2 FQNEAQ (reference sequence). Trimming cost V 5 bases and J 3 bases, with 19 bases left between them.

The V call is TRBV6-1, the J call TRBJ1-5, with a tentative D call TRBD1 (6 bases). CDR3 size: 15 residues. The germline V gene encodes CDR1 MNHNS and CDR2 SASEGT. Trimming took 2 bases from V and 4 from J, leaving 12 bases between them. In DNA form, the CDR3 reads TGTGCCAGCAGTGAATACAGGGCCCCTAATCAGCCCCAGCATTTT. It encodes CASSEYRAPNQPQHF.